The entry that follows covers one T cell receptor (beta chain) sequence. This record belongs to a study of shared T cell receptors in the human thymus. Germline V gene sequence: CDR1 LGHNA, CDR2 YSLEER. The CDR3 is 12 amino acids. The V gene lost 5 bases and the J gene lost 6 bases, with 8 bases spanning the gap. The protocol was immunoSEQ multiplex PCR, while the TCRdb copy is restricted to in-frame clones and leaves out a portion. The sample records 630,000 or so clones, around 87% being singletons. The sample also formed part of further work on human thymus T cells. That paper adds: Immunologically healthy infants in Finland undergoing congenital heart defect surgery were the donors. Biased V and J segment usage appeared in thymus and peripheral blood. Related research found strongly overlapping thymic repertoires in unrelated individuals.

The gene calls are TRBV4-3 and TRBJ2-1; D might be TRBD2 (5 bases). The source material was thymocytes. The TCR sequence derives from a boy younger than two with a congenital heart defect. The CDR3 protein is CASSGSGNEQFF. CDR3 coding DNA: TGCGCCAGCAGCGGGAGCGGCAATGAGCAGTTCTTC.